The 9 T cell receptor beta chains given below trace back to one sample, sequenced in a study of identical twins. Each CDR3 protein is one row after TCRdb ran MiXCR on the 5' RACE reads. The table has hundreds of thousands of distinct CDR3 sequences, approximately 18% seen once. This same sample was also taken into another study, of T cells expressing NK-cell markers.

Sequenced sample: PBMCs. These receptors originate from a woman aged 18-30 years in good health.

This clonotype was counted between two and nine times. The rearrangement joins TRBV6-1 to TRBJ2-1; possibly TRBD2 for D (5 bases). CDR3 length: 17 residues. Germline assignment: CDR1 MNHNS and CDR2 SASEGT. V dropped 8 bases and J dropped 1 base, with 21 bases sitting between them. Here the CDR3 reads CASLKGCGSLSYNEQFF. CDR3 DNA sequence: TGTGCCAGCCTAAAGGGATGCGGGTCCTTATCCTACAATGAGCAGTTCTTC.

This clonotype was detected only a few times. The J gene is TRBJ2-7, the V gene TRBV5-8, with TRBD1 as a possible D gene (6 bases). V shed 8 bases and J shed 7 bases, with 22 bases lying between them. CDR1 is SGHTS and CDR2 is YDEGEE in the germline V gene. The CDR3 is 14 amino acids. The CDR3 region is CAREYRDTAWEQYF. CDR3 bases: TGTGCCAGGGAATACCGGGACACGGCGTGGGAGCAGTACTTC.

This rearrangement joins TRBV9 to TRBJ2-3, with a tentative D call TRBD2 (6 bases). This CDR3 spans 17 amino acids. Trimming left V 3 bases short and J 0 bases short, with 17 bases between. The germline V gene has CDR1 SGDLS and CDR2 YYNGEE. In nucleotides, the CDR3 is TGTGCCAGCAGCGCCATTACCGGGAGCGGCAGCACAGATACGCAGTATTTT. Translation: CASSAITGSGSTDTQYF. The variable domain in full, completed from reference TRBV9 and TRBJ2-3, reads DSGVTQTPKHLITATGQRVTLRCSPRSGDLSVYWYQQSLDQGLQFLIQYYNGEERAKGNILERFSAQQFPDLHSELNLSSLELGDSALYFCASSAITGSGSTDTQYFGPGTRLTVL.

Only a few counts were recorded for this clonotype. The chain recombines TRBV12-3 or TRBV12-4 with TRBJ1-2; D gene uncertain. V was clipped by 5 bases and J by 0 bases, with 10 bases between them. The CDR3 runs to 14 residues. CDR3 loop: CASSPRRANYGYTF. CDR3 sequence (DNA): TGTGCCAGCAGTCCTCGACGGGCTAACTATGGCTACACCTTC.

The table lists this clonotype with a few counts. The genes are TRBV6-5 and TRBJ2-1; D tentatively fits TRBD1 or TRBD2 (6 bases each). The CDR3 extends over 12 amino acids. V was shortened by 8 bases and J by 10 bases, with 15 bases between the two germline ends. Germline V gene data show CDR1 as MNHEY and CDR2 as SVGAGI. CDR3 amino acids: CASAGLGGEQFF. CDR3 in DNA: TGTGCCAGCGCGGGCTTGGGGGGCGAGCAGTTCTTC.

This clonotype was seen only a few times. The V and J genes are TRBV4-3 and TRBJ2-1; D is perhaps TRBD2 (6 bases). This CDR3 region has 15 residues. Trimming pared 0 bases from V and 5 bases from J, leaving 11 bases between. CDR1 LGHNA and CDR2 YSLEER come from the germline V gene. For the CDR3, the DNA is TGCGCCAGCAGCCAAGATTCTGGGGGGAACAATGAGCAGTTCTTC. It yields the protein CASSQDSGGNNEQFF.

This clonotype was counted between two and nine times. The chain combines TRBV6-2 or TRBV6-3 with TRBJ2-2; D perhaps matches TRBD2 (6 bases). The CDR3 consists of 14 residues. V lost 7 bases, J lost 2 bases, and 11 bases lay in between. Germline V gene data show CDR1 as MNHEY and CDR2 as SVGEGT. In DNA, the CDR3 is TGTGCCAGCAAAAGGGACTTAAACACCGGGGAGCTGTTTTTT. This sequence encodes CASKRDLNTGELFF.

This clonotype was seen only a few times. The chain is built from TRBV24-1 and TRBJ2-5, with TRBD2 matching 11 bases. This CDR3 comprises 14 residues. V shed 8 bases, J shed 5 bases, and the junction held 6 bases outside the gene matches. Germline assignment: CDR1 KGHDR and CDR2 SFDVKD. The CDR3 bases are TGTGCCACCAAACTAGCGGGAGAGCAGGAGACCCAGTACTTC. Its protein is CATKLAGEQETQYF.

This clonotype was detected a few times. The chain links TRBV7-2 to TRBJ2-7, with 9 positions matching TRBD2. This CDR3 spans 14 amino acids. V dropped 6 bases and J dropped 2; count of bases not matched to a gene: 5. Per germline, CDR1 SGHTA and CDR2 FQGNSA. The CDR3 region has the DNA TGTGCCAGCAGACCAAGCGGGGGGACCTACGAGCAGTACTTC. Its protein product is CASRPSGGTYEQYF.